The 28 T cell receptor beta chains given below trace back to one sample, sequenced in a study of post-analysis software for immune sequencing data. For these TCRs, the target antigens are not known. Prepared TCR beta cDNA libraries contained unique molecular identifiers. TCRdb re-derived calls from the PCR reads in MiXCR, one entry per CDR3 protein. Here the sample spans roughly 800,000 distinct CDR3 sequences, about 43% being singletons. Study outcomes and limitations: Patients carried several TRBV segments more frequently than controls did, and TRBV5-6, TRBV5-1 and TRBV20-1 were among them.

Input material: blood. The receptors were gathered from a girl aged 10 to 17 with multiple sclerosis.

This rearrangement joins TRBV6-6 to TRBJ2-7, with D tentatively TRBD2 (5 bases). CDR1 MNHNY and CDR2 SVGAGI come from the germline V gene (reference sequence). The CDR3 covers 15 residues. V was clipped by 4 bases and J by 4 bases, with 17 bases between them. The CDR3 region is CASSWRAGKDYEQYF. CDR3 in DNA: TGTGCCAGCAGTTGGCGGGCAGGTAAAGATTACGAGCAGTACTTC.

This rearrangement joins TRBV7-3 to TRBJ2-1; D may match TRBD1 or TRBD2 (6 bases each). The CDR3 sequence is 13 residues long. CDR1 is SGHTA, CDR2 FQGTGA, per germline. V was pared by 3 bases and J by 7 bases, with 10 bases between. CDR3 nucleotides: TGTGCCAGCAGCTTTAGGGGGGAGAATGAGCAGTTCTTC. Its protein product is CASSFRGENEQFF.

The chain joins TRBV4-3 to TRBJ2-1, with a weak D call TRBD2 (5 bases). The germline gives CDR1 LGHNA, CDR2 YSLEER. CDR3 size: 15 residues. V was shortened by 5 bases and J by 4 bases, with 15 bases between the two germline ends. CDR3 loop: CASSWSRAEYNEQFF. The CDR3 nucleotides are TGCGCCAGCAGCTGGTCGAGGGCGGAATACAATGAGCAGTTCTTC.

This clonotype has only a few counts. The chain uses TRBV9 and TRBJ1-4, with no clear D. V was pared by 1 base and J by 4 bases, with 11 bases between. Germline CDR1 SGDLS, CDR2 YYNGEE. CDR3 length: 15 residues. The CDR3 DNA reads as TGTGCCAGCAGCGTATTTGCGGGGATTAATGAAAAACTGTTTTTT. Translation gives CASSVFAGINEKLFF.

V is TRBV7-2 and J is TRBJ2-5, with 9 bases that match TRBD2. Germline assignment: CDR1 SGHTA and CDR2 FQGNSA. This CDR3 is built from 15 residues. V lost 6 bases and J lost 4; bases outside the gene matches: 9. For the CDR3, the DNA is TGTGCCAGCAGTCGAAGAGGGACTAGCAGAGAGACCCAGTACTTC. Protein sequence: CASSRRGTSRETQYF.

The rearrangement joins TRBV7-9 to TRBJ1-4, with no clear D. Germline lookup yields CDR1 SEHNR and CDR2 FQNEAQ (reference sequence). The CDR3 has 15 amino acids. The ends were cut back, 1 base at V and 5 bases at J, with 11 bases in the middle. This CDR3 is CASSLDPAWNEKLFF. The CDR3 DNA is TGTGCCAGCAGCTTAGACCCAGCCTGGAATGAAAAACTGTTTTTT.

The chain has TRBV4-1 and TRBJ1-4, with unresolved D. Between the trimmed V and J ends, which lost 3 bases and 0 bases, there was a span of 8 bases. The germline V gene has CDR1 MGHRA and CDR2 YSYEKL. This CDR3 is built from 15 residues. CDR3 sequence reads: CASSHSVATNEKLFF. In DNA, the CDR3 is TGCGCCAGCAGCCACTCCGTTGCAACTAATGAAAAACTGTTTTTT.

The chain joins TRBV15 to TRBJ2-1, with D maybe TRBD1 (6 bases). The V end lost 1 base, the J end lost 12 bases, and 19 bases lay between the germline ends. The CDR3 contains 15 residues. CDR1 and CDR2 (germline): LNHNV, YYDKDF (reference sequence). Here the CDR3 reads CATSRGSDSSAGQFF. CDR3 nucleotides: TGTGCCACCAGCAGAGGTTCGGACAGCAGCGCCGGGCAGTTCTTC.

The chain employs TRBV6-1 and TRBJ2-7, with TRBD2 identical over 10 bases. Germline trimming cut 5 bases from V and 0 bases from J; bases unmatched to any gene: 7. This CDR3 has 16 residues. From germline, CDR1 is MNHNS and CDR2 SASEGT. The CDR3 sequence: CASSRSLAGVSYEQYF. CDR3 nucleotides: TGTGCCAGCAGTCGAAGTCTAGCGGGAGTCTCCTACGAGCAGTACTTC.

The CDR3 nucleotides read TGTGCCAGCAGTTTAGGGGAGGGACAGGGCAATGGCTACACCTTC. Protein sequence: CASSLGEGQGNGYTF. The chain joins TRBV27 to TRBJ1-2, with 9 bases aligning to TRBD1. CDR1 is MNHEY and CDR2 is SMNVEV in the germline V gene (reference sequence). CDR3 length: 15 residues. The junction had 7 bases not matched to a gene; V was cut back by 2 bases and J by 6 bases.

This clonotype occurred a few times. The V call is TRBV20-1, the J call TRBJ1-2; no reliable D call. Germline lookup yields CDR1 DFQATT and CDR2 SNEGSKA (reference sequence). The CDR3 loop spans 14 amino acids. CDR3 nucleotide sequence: TGCAGCGCCAAAAGGCAGTTGCTGTCCTATGGCTACACCTTC. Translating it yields CSAKRQLLSYGYTF.

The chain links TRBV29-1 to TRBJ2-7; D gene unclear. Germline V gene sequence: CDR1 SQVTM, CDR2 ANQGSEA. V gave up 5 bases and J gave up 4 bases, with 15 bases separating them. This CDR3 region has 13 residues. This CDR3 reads CSVPGPTNYEQYF. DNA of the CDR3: TGCAGCGTTCCAGGACCTACGAATTACGAGCAGTACTTC.

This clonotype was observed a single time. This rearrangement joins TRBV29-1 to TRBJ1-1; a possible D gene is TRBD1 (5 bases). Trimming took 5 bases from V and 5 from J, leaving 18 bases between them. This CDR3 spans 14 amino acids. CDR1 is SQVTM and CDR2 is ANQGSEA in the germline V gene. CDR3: CSVRRDLLRTEAFF. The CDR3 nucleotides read TGCAGCGTTCGTCGGGACCTATTACGGACTGAAGCTTTCTTT.

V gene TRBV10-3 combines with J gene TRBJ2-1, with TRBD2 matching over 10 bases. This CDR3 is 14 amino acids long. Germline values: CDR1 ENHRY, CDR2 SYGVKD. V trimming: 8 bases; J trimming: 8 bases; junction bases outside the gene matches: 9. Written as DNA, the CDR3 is TGTGCCATCCGTTTGGCTAGCGGGAGTGATGAGCAGTTCTTC. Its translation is CAIRLASGSDEQFF.

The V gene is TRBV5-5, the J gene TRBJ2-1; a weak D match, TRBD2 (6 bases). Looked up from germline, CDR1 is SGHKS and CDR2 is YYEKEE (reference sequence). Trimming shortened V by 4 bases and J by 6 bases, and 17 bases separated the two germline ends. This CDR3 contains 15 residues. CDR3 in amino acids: CASSLSGDFSNEQFF. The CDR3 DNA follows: TGTGCCAGCAGCCTTAGCGGCGACTTCTCCAATGAGCAGTTCTTC.

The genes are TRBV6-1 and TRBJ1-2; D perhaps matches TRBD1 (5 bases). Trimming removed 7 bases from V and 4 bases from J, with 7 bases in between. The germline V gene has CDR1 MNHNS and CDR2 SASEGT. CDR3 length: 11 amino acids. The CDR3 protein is CASIGVYGYTF. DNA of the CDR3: TGTGCCAGCATAGGGGTCTATGGCTACACCTTC.

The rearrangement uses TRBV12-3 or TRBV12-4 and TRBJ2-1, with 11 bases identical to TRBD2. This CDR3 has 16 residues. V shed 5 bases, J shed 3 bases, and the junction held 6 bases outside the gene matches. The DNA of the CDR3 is TGTGCCAGCAGTCGCCCACTAGCGGGAGACTACAATGAGCAGTTCTTC. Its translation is CASSRPLAGDYNEQFF.

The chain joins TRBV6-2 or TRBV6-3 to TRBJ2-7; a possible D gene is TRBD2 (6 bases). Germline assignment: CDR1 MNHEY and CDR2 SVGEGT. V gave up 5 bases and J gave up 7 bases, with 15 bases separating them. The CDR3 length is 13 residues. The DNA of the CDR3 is TGTGCCAGCAGTCACGGGAGCCTTCGGGAGCAGTACTTC. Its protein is CASSHGSLREQYF.

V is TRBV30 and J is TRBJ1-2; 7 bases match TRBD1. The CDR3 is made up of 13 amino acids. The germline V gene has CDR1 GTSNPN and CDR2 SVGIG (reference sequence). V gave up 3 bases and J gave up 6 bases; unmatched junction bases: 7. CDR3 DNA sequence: TGTGCCTGGAGCGTAAGACAGGGAGATGGCTACACCTTC. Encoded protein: CAWSVRQGDGYTF.

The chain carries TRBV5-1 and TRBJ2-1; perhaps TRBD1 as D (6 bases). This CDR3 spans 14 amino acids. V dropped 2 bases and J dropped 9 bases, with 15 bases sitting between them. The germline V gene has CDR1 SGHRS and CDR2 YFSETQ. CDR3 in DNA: TGCGCCAGCAGCTTACAGCAGGGGCGAGGTGAGCAGTTCTTC. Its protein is CASSLQQGRGEQFF.

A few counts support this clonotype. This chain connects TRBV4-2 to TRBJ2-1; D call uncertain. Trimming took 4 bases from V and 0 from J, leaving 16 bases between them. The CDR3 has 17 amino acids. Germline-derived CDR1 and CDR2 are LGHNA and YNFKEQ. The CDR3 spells CASSPSGSSGSYNEQFF. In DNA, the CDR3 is TGTGCCAGCAGCCCCTCAGGATCCTCGGGCTCCTACAATGAGCAGTTCTTC.

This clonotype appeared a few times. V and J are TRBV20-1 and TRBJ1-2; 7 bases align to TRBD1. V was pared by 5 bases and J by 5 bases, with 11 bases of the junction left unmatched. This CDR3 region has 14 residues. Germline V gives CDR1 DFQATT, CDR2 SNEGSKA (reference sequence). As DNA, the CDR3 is TGCAGTGCTGGGTTACTGGGGACAGCATATGGCTACACCTTC. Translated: CSAGLLGTAYGYTF.

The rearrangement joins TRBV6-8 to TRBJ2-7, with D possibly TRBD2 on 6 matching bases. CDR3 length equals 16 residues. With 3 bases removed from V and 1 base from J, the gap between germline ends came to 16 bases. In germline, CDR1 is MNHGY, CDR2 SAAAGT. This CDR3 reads CASSYRWLGGSYEQYF. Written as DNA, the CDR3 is TGTGCCAGCAGTTATAGGTGGCTAGGAGGGTCCTACGAGCAGTACTTC.

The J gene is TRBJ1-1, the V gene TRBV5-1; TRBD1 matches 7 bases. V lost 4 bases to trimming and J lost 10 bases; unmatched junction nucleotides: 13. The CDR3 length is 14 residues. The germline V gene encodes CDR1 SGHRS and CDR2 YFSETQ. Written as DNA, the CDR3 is TGCGCCAGCAGCCCCTCGACAGGGTTCTATGGAGCTTTCTTT. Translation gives CASSPSTGFYGAFF.

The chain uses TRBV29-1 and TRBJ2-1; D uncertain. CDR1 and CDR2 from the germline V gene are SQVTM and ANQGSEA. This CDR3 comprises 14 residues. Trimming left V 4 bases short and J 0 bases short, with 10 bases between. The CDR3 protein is CSVGKGSSYNEQFF. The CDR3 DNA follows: TGCAGCGTTGGAAAAGGAAGCTCCTACAATGAGCAGTTCTTC.

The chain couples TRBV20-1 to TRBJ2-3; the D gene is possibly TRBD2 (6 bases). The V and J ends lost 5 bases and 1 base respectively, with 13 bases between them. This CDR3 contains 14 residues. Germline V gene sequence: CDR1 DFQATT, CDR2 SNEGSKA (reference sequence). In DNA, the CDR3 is TGCAGTGCTCTAGGACCGGGGGGCACAGATACGCAGTATTTT. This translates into CSALGPGGTDTQYF.

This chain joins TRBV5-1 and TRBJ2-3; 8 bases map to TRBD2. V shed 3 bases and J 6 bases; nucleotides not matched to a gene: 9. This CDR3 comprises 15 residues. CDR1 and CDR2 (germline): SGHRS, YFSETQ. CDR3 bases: TGCGCCAGCAGCTGGGGACTAGTCGTTGGGGATACGCAGTATTTT. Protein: CASSWGLVVGDTQYF.

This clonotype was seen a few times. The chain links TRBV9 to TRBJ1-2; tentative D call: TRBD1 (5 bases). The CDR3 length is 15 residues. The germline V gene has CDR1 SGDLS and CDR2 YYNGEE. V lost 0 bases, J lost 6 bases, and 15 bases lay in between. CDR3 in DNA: TGTGCCAGCAGCGTAGACGGCCGGCAGGGTAATGGCTACACCTTC. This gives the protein CASSVDGRQGNGYTF.